One and the same sample provided the 32 T cell receptor beta chains below, sequenced in a study of CD8 T cells in Susac syndrome. RNA was extracted with the RNeasy kit, and a quantity of about 0.45 to 1 ug was reverse transcribed using random hexamers. TCRdb re-analysed the immunoSEQ multiplex PCR reads in MiXCR, keeping a single row per CDR3 protein. The sample has about 300,000 distinct CDR3 sequences, around 92% seen once; the top ten hold about 0.07%. Sequencing used CD4+ T cells from PBMCs. All receptors come from a human donor with multiple sclerosis.

The V call is TRBV5-1, the J call TRBJ1-1; D remains unclear. CDR1 and CDR2 from the germline V gene are SGHRS and YFSETQ. The CDR3 length is 15 residues. Trimming took off 4 bases at V and 1 base at J, with 14 bases between the two ends. In DNA, the CDR3 is TGCGCCAGCAGCCCGGTGTTGGGAGGGAACACTGAAGCTTTCTTT. Translation gives CASSPVLGGNTEAFF. Based on the CDR3 plus reference TRBV5-1 and TRBJ1-1, the full variable domain is KAGVTQTPRYLIKTRGQQVTLSCSPISGHRSVSWYQQTPGQGLQFLFEYFSETQRNKGNFPGRFSGRQFSNSRSEMNVSTLELGDSALYLCASSPVLGGNTEAFFGQGTRLTVV.

This clonotype appeared a single time. At one end, the junction sequence differs from germline, possibly due to a read error. This chain connects TRBV30 to TRBJ2-3; D not certain. There are 11 residues in the CDR3. CDR1 and CDR2 from the germline V gene are GTSNPN and SVGIG (reference sequence). CDR3 in DNA: TGTGCCTGGAGTCTACGACAATTTCCCCTTTTT. This encodes CAWSLRQFPLF.

This chain uses TRBV7-9 with TRBJ1-4; D gene ambiguous. The CDR3 loop spans 12 amino acids. With 5 bases removed from V and 7 bases from J, the gap between germline ends came to 8 bases. From germline, CDR1 is SEHNR and CDR2 FQNEAQ (reference sequence). The CDR3 sequence is CASSPVFEKLFF. The CDR3, as DNA: TGTGCCAGCAGCCCCGTCTTTGAAAAACTGTTTTTT.

The rearrangement uses TRBV7-9 and TRBJ1-4, with D perhaps matching TRBD1 (5 bases). V was pared by 5 bases and J by 5 bases, with 12 bases between. From germline, CDR1 is SEHNR and CDR2 FQNEAQ (reference sequence). CDR3 length equals 14 residues. CDR3 loop: CASSTRGRNEKLFF. In DNA form, the CDR3 reads TGTGCCAGCAGCACAAGGGGTCGGAATGAAAAACTGTTTTTT.

The chain carries TRBV6-5 and TRBJ1-6; tentatively, D is TRBD1 (5 bases). Germline V CDR1 and CDR2: MNHEY, SVGAGI. V lost 2 bases to trimming and J lost 9 bases, with 20 bases between them. The CDR3 runs 17 residues. The CDR3 protein is CASSYGIQGSRGSPLHF. In nucleotides, the CDR3 is TGTGCCAGCAGTTACGGGATTCAGGGTTCGAGGGGTTCACCCCTCCACTTT.

This clonotype was picked up a small number of times. This sequence joins TRBV5-1 and TRBJ2-7, with 7 bases fitting TRBD1. This CDR3 spans 14 amino acids. Germline CDR1 and CDR2: SGHRS and YFSETQ. With 0 bases clipped from V and 5 bases from J, the junction kept 5 bases outside the gene matches. CDR3 nucleotide sequence: TGCGCCAGCAGCTTGGGACAGGGTCTTGACGAGCAGTACTTC. It yields the protein CASSLGQGLDEQYF.

The chain is built from TRBV19 and TRBJ1-1; a possible D gene is TRBD1 (5 bases). Germline V gives CDR1 LNHDA, CDR2 SQIVND (reference sequence). The CDR3 covers 13 residues. Trimming cost V 8 bases and J 1 base, with 11 bases left between them. CDR3 protein: CASLGDPNTEAFF. In DNA, the CDR3 is TGTGCCAGTCTGGGGGACCCGAACACTGAAGCTTTCTTT.

The V call is TRBV11-2, the J call TRBJ1-2; D unclear. The CDR3 extends over 12 amino acids. Trimming cost V 4 bases and J 5 bases, with 8 bases left between them. The V gene's germline CDR1 is SGHAT and CDR2 FQNNGV. The CDR3 here is CASSSPGYGYTF. In DNA form, the CDR3 reads TGTGCCAGCAGCTCGCCGGGATATGGCTACACCTTC.

The chain carries TRBV7-2 and TRBJ1-3; D unclear. V dropped 2 bases and J dropped 4 bases, with 12 bases sitting between them. There are 15 residues in the CDR3. Germline assignment: CDR1 SGHTA and CDR2 FQGNSA. The chain's CDR3 is CASSLRAGEGNTIYF. The CDR3, as DNA: TGTGCCAGCAGCTTACGGGCAGGAGAAGGAAACACCATATATTTT.

This clonotype came up once. The rearrangement joins TRBV19 to TRBJ1-4; D possibly corresponds to TRBD1 (6 bases). V shed 3 bases and J shed 5 bases, with 16 bases lying between them. Germline V gene lookup returns CDR1 LNHDA and CDR2 SQIVND (reference sequence). The CDR3 loop spans 16 amino acids. In nucleotides, the CDR3 is TGTGCCAGTAGTATCCTCGGCGGGGGGCAGAATGAAAAACTGTTTTTT. Amino acids: CASSILGGGQNEKLFF.

This chain uses TRBV5-1 with TRBJ1-2; the D is unclear. V was trimmed by 0 bases and J by 6 bases, leaving 15 bases between them. Germline V CDR1 and CDR2: SGHRS, YFSETQ. CDR3 length: 15 residues. CDR3 sequence: CASSLAADTIHGYTF. The CDR3 DNA reads TGCGCCAGCAGCTTGGCGGCTGACACCATACATGGCTACACCTTC.

V gene TRBV7-3 combines with J gene TRBJ2-1, with D perhaps TRBD2 (5 bases). Trimming took 2 bases from V and 0 from J, leaving 5 bases between them. Germline V gene sequence: CDR1 SGHTA, CDR2 FQGTGA. The CDR3 is made up of 14 amino acids. The CDR3 DNA is TGTGCCAGCAGCTTAGCGGGCTCCTACAATGAGCAGTTCTTC. Translated, it gives CASSLAGSYNEQFF.

This clonotype was recorded once. The V and J genes are TRBV7-2 and TRBJ2-7; D is possibly TRBD2 (6 bases). CDR1 SGHTA and CDR2 FQGNSA come from the germline V gene. The CDR3 runs to 14 residues. Deletions cut 2 bases from V and 6 bases from J, with 14 bases between. The chain's CDR3 is CASSLPGEVGEQYF. The CDR3 nucleotides are TGTGCCAGCAGCTTACCGGGAGAGGTTGGCGAGCAGTACTTC.

This sequence joins TRBV6-2 or TRBV6-3 and TRBJ2-5, with 8 bases matching TRBD1. Trimming at V came to 4 bases and at J to 1 base, leaving 5 bases not matched to a gene. CDR3 size: 15 residues. Germline V gene lookup returns CDR1 MNHEY and CDR2 SVGEGT. The chain's CDR3 is CASSWGQAGQETQYF. CDR3 nucleotides: TGTGCCAGCAGTTGGGGACAGGCCGGCCAAGAGACCCAGTACTTC.

V is TRBV18 and J is TRBJ1-1; 9 bases are a match to TRBD1. Germline assignment: CDR1 KGHSH and CDR2 LQKENI. Trimming took 0 bases from V and 11 from J; bases not matched to a gene: 7. This CDR3 has 14 residues. CDR3 residues: CASSPPTGTGPAFF. Here the CDR3 DNA reads TGTGCCAGCTCACCACCGACGGGGACAGGGCCGGCTTTCTTT.

The J gene is TRBJ2-1, the V gene TRBV7-2; D is unresolved. CDR3 length: 15 amino acids. Trimming removed 5 bases from V and 3 bases from J, with 14 bases in between. CDR1 is SGHTA, CDR2 FQGNSA, per germline. DNA for the CDR3: TGTGCCAGCAGCCAGATCGCTAGTAACTACAATGAGCAGTTCTTC. As protein: CASSQIASNYNEQFF.

The chain links TRBV14 to TRBJ2-7; D is ambiguous. V lost 2 bases and J 2 bases, leaving 13 bases between the germline ends. The V gene's germline CDR1 is SGHDN and CDR2 FVKESK. This CDR3 has 15 residues. CDR3 region: CASSQLGGKPYEQYF. The CDR3 DNA reads as TGTGCCAGCAGCCAACTAGGTGGTAAGCCCTACGAGCAGTACTTC.

The chain uses TRBV3-1 and TRBJ2-5; the D is unclear. The CDR3 length is 15 residues. Trimming cost V 6 bases and J 5 bases, with 19 bases left between them. In germline, CDR1 is LGHDT, CDR2 YNNKEL (reference sequence). The CDR3 spells CASRSKALETETQYF. As DNA, the CDR3 is TGTGCCAGCAGGTCTAAAGCCCTCGAAACGGAGACCCAGTACTTC.

The chain has TRBV7-2 and TRBJ2-6; tentative D call: TRBD1 (6 bases). V dropped 5 bases and J dropped 1 base, with 18 bases sitting between them. Per the germline V gene, CDR1 is SGHTA and CDR2 is FQGNSA. This CDR3 is 18 amino acids long. The CDR3 reads CASSSQGITVSGANVLTF. CDR3 bases: TGTGCCAGCAGCAGCCAGGGGATCACTGTTTCTGGGGCCAACGTCCTGACTTTC.

This clonotype was detected only once. The gene calls are TRBV7-2 and TRBJ2-5; TRBD1 matches 10 bases. The CDR3 is 16 amino acids. Germline CDR1 SGHTA, CDR2 FQGNSA. Germline trimming cut 5 bases from V and 2 bases from J; bases unmatched to any gene: 8. In DNA, the CDR3 is TGTGCCAGCAGCGGCCGGGACAGGGGCGGGCAAGAGACCCAGTACTTC. Translated: CASSGRDRGGQETQYF. The full variable domain, with the rest looked up from reference TRBV7-2 and TRBJ2-5, is GAGVSQSPSNKVTEKGKDVELRCDPISGHTALYWYRQSLGQGLEFLIYFQGNSAPDKSGLPSDRFSAERTGGSVSTLTIQRTQQEDSAVYLCASSGRDRGGQETQYFGPGTRLLVL.

The chain employs TRBV5-1 and TRBJ2-7, with TRBD1 as a possible D gene (6 bases). Germline V gene sequence: CDR1 SGHRS, CDR2 YFSETQ. The CDR3 loop spans 15 amino acids. Deletions cut 3 bases from V and 1 base from J, with 14 bases between. CDR3 residues: CASSSGHYDSYEQYF. Written as DNA, the CDR3 is TGCGCCAGCAGCTCGGGACACTACGATTCCTACGAGCAGTACTTC.

The rearrangement links TRBV19 to TRBJ1-2; 7 bases fit TRBD1. CDR1 LNHDA and CDR2 SQIVND come from the germline V gene (reference sequence). The CDR3 consists of 18 residues. Trimming took 5 bases from V and 6 from J; bases not matched to a gene: 21. The CDR3 region is CASSSVGRGLTDGDGYTF. CDR3 sequence (DNA): TGTGCCAGTAGTTCTGTAGGGAGGGGGCTGACTGACGGTGATGGCTACACCTTC. The whole variable domain, filled in from reference TRBV19 and TRBJ1-2, reads DGGITQSPKYLFRKEGQNVTLSCEQNLNHDAMYWYRQDPGQGLRLIYYSQIVNDFQKGDIAEGYSVSREKKESFPLTVTSAQKNPTAFYLCASSSVGRGLTDGDGYTFGSGTRLTVV.

The CDR3 DNA follows: TGTGCCAGCAGGGCTCGGAGGATCGTCCCGAGCTCTGGGGCCAACGTCCTGACTTTC. Amino acid sequence: CASRARRIVPSSGANVLTF. The chain joins TRBV6-1 to TRBJ2-6; D may be TRBD2 (5 bases). This CDR3 is built from 19 residues. Germline V CDR1 and CDR2: MNHNS, SASEGT. The V gene lost 6 bases and the J gene lost 0 bases, with 21 bases spanning the gap.

The gene calls are TRBV18 and TRBJ2-3; D gene ambiguous. Trimming pared 6 bases from V and 4 bases from J, leaving 8 bases between. Germline V lookup: CDR1 KGHSH, CDR2 LQKENI. The CDR3 length is 12 residues. The CDR3 loop reads CASSLGSDTQYF. CDR3 nucleotide sequence: TGTGCCAGCTCCCTAGGTTCAGATACGCAGTATTTT.

This chain uses TRBV5-1 with TRBJ1-1; D gene unclear. The length of the CDR3 is 15 residues. Trimming shortened V by 2 bases and J by 7 bases, and 18 bases separated the two germline ends. From germline, CDR1 is SGHRS and CDR2 YFSETQ. CDR3 loop: CASSFEGTLRGEAFF. DNA of the CDR3: TGCGCCAGCAGCTTTGAAGGTACCCTACGGGGTGAAGCTTTCTTT. Complete variable domain (other parts from reference TRBV5-1 and TRBJ1-1): KAGVTQTPRYLIKTRGQQVTLSCSPISGHRSVSWYQQTPGQGLQFLFEYFSETQRNKGNFPGRFSGRQFSNSRSEMNVSTLELGDSALYLCASSFEGTLRGEAFFGQGTRLTVV.

This chain connects TRBV18 to TRBJ1-1; D might be TRBD1 (5 bases). The CDR3 spans 15 residues. V lost 3 bases, J lost 1 base, and 12 bases lay in between. Germline V gene lookup returns CDR1 KGHSH and CDR2 LQKENI. The CDR3 nucleotides read TGTGCCAGCTCACCCAGGGAGGGGCCGAACACTGAAGCTTTCTTT. This gives the protein CASSPREGPNTEAFF.

The genes are TRBV30 and TRBJ2-1; TRBD2 matches 8 bases. CDR3 length equals 16 residues. Germline-derived CDR1 and CDR2 are GTSNPN and SVGIG (reference sequence). Unmatched junction bases numbered 15, after V lost 2 bases and J lost 9 bases. CDR3 sequence (DNA): TGTGCCTGGAGTAGGGGACTAGAGGAATGGGTCAGTGAGCAGTTCTTC. It yields the protein CAWSRGLEEWVSEQFF.

The chain couples TRBV28 to TRBJ1-5, with TRBD1 as a possible D gene (5 bases). The germline CDR1 and CDR2 sequences are MDHEN and SYDVKM. The V end lost 8 bases, the J end lost 0 bases, and 8 bases lay between the germline ends. The CDR3 loop spans 13 amino acids. The CDR3 loop reads CASQGDSNQPQHF. The CDR3 DNA sequence: TGTGCCAGCCAGGGAGATAGCAATCAGCCCCAGCATTTT.

The chain links TRBV6-2 or TRBV6-3 to TRBJ2-3; tentatively, D is TRBD2 (6 bases). CDR1 MNHEY and CDR2 SVGEGT come from the germline V gene. CDR3 length equals 15 residues. V dropped 2 bases and J dropped 5 bases, with 14 bases sitting between them. CDR3 sequence: CASSYQEGQVDTQYF. The CDR3 DNA is TGTGCCAGCAGTTACCAGGAGGGCCAGGTAGATACGCAGTATTTT.

The V gene is TRBV6-2 or TRBV6-3, the J gene TRBJ2-3, with 7 bases identical to TRBD2. The V gene end was trimmed by 2 bases and the J gene end by 7 bases; junction bases not matched to a gene: 12. Germline V gives CDR1 MNHEY, CDR2 SVGEGT. This CDR3 is 16 amino acids long. CDR3 in DNA: TGTGCCAGCAGTTACGAGGACCGGGGGGTACTGAATACGCAGTATTTT. Protein: CASSYEDRGVLNTQYF.

This clonotype occurred a few times. J is TRBJ1-1 and V is TRBV3-1; D call uncertain. V lost 3 bases to trimming and J lost 4 bases, with 3 bases between them. Germline V gene data show CDR1 as LGHDT and CDR2 as YNNKEL (reference sequence). The CDR3 is 11 amino acids. CDR3 sequence (DNA): TGTGCCAGCAGCCAGGCCACTGAAGCTTTCTTT. This codes for CASSQATEAFF.

The chain's CDR3 is CASRDNTEAFF. In DNA, the CDR3 is TGTGCCAGCAGGGATAACACTGAAGCTTTCTTT. The chain uses TRBV12-3 or TRBV12-4 and TRBJ1-1; no reliable D call. This CDR3 region has 11 residues. Trimming took off 6 bases at V and 2 bases at J, with 4 bases between the two ends.